Below, 3 T cell receptor beta chains from the same sample are listed, as sequenced in a study of T cells in Graves' hyperthyroidism and ophthalmopathy. The TCR beta CDR3 regions underwent amplification using RNA transcripts as the source. The HTBI primer set served for first-round RT-PCR of the TCR CDR3. TCRdb analysed the multiplex PCR reads with MiXCR anew, one entry per CDR3 protein. This table has 650,000 to 850,000 distinct CDR3 sequences, around 20% appearing once. Material: blood. Receptor source: a woman between 45 and 60 years old with Graves' hyperthyroidism that later progressed to Graves' ophthalmopathy.

In this sample, this clonotype turned up a few times. The CDR3 loop is CASSPVTNNEQFF. CDR3 DNA sequence: TGTGCCAGCAGCCCGGTCACCAACAATGAGCAGTTCTTC. The chain is built from TRBV5-4 and TRBJ2-1; D remains ambiguous. The CDR3 contains 13 residues. V lost 4 bases and J lost 5, with 10 bases in between. Germline loops: CDR1 SGHNT, CDR2 YYREEE (reference sequence).

This clonotype was counted only a few times. The chain is built from TRBV7-2 and TRBJ2-2; TRBD2 matches at 9 bases. The V gene's germline CDR1 is SGHTA and CDR2 FQGNSA. The CDR3 is 15 residues long. V lost 2 bases and J lost 4; bases outside the gene matches: 2. The CDR3 reads CASSLSGGPTGELFF. The CDR3, as DNA: TGTGCCAGCAGCTTAAGCGGGGGGCCCACCGGGGAGCTGTTTTTT.

The rearrangement links TRBV10-1 to TRBJ2-3; TRBD1 aligns across 10 bases. Germline V lookup: CDR1 WNHNN, CDR2 SYGVQD (reference sequence). CDR3 length: 15 residues. J gave up 7 bases and V 6 bases, and 10 bases lay outside the gene matches. The CDR3 coding sequence is TGCGCCAGCAGCCCGACAGGGGGCGTCGGCCATACGCAGTATTTT. Translation gives CASSPTGGVGHTQYF.